Sequencing of this TCR beta chain was carried out in a study of early T cells in non-severe SARS-CoV-2 infection. On the study more broadly: The chains were unpaired, and the sequenced material was bulk RNA from unsorted whole blood. The study, taken as a whole, reports: Using VDJdb, the matching emphasized anti-spike CD8 responses while missing private and CD4 specificities.

The table lists this clonotype with many counts. What it recognizes is unknown. Unique molecular identifiers (one per individual cDNA molecule) were attached. TCRdb re-called the 5' RACE reads through MiXCR, storing one row per CDR3 protein. The table includes roughly 33,000 distinct CDR3 sequences, around 5% detected once. The germline V gene has CDR1 MNHEY and CDR2 SVGAGI. V lost 2 bases and J 4 bases, leaving 9 bases between the germline ends. This CDR3 spans 13 amino acids. V and J are TRBV6-5 and TRBJ2-7; possibly TRBD2 for D (6 bases). This TCR was sampled from an adult who was a healthcare worker with PCR-confirmed SARS-CoV-2 infection or an uninfected control (not recorded which). Material for sequencing was whole blood. The DNA for the CDR3 is TGTGCCAGCAGTTACGGGGGGAGGTACGAGCAGTACTTC. Its translation is CASSYGGRYEQYF.